The 2 T cell receptor beta chains below were found in one sample sequenced in a study of cytomegalovirus exposure and HLA in healthy donors. 13 Jbeta primers and 60 Vbeta primers were used for the PCR. Assay used: immunoSEQ multiplex PCR; TCRdb lists only in-frame clones, some missing. The sample includes 180,000 or so clones, roughly 73% seen only once; the top ten take around 7.7%. Material for sequencing was PBMCs. These receptors originate from a woman between 40 and 50 years old in good health and CMV-seropositive.

This clone was counted only a few times. This chain links TRBV19 with TRBJ1-5; tentative D call: TRBD1 (6 bases). The germline V and J ends were trimmed by 5 bases and 2 bases, with 13 bases remaining between them. Germline V gives CDR1 LNHDA, CDR2 SQIVND (reference sequence). The CDR3 has 15 residues. This CDR3 is CASSVAGAGNQPQHF. The CDR3 DNA reads as TGTGCCAGTAGTGTTGCAGGGGCGGGCAATCAGCCCCAGCATTTT.

The J gene is TRBJ1-5, the V gene TRBV18; 10 bases agree with TRBD1. The CDR3 runs 15 residues. CDR1 is KGHSH, CDR2 LQKENI, per germline. V lost 5 bases, J lost 5 bases, and 6 bases stayed unmatched. The CDR3 sequence: CASSFGQGVYQPQHF. The CDR3 bases are TGTGCCAGCTCATTCGGACAGGGGGTGTATCAGCCCCAGCATTTT.